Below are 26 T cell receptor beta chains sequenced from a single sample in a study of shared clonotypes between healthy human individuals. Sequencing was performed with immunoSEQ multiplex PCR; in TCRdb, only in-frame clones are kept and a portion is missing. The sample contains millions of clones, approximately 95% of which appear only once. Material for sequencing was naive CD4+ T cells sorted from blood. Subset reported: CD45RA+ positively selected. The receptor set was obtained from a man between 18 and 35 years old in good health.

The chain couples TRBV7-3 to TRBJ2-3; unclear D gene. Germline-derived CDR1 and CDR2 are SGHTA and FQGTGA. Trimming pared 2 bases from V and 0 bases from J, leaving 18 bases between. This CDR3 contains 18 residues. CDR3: CASSLGYLSRNSTDTQYF. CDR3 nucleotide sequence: TGTGCCAGCAGCTTAGGCTATCTTTCAAGAAATAGCACAGATACGCAGTATTTT.

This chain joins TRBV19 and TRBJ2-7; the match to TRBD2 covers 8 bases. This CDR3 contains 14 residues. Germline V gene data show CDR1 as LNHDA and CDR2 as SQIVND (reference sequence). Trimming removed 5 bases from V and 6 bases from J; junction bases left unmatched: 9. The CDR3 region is CASSAGLELREQYF. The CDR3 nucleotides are TGTGCCAGTAGTGCGGGACTAGAATTGCGCGAGCAGTACTTC.

The CDR3 nucleotides are TGTGCCAGCTCACCGTCTCTCCGGGACAGGGTGAACTACGAGCAGTACTTC. This encodes CASSPSLRDRVNYEQYF. The J gene is TRBJ2-7, the V gene TRBV18; 9 nucleotides match TRBD1. This CDR3 comprises 17 residues. The trim removed 3 bases at V and 3 bases at J, leaving 12 bases unmatched. Germline V gene lookup returns CDR1 KGHSH and CDR2 LQKENI.

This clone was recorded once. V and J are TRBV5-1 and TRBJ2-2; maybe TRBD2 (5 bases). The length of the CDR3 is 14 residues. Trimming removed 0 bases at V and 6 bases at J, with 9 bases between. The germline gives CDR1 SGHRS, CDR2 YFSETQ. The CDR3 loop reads CASSLVSVAGELFF. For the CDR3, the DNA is TGCGCCAGCAGCTTGGTTAGCGTCGCCGGGGAGCTGTTTTTT.

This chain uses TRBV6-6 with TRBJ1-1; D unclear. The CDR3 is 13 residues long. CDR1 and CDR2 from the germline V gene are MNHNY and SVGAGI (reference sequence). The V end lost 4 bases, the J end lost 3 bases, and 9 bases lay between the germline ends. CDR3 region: CASSLASYTEAFF. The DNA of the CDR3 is TGTGCCAGCAGTTTGGCGTCGTACACTGAAGCTTTCTTT.

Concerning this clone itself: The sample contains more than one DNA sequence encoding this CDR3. The CDR3 loop reads CASSLEGRYEQYF. The CDR3, as DNA: TGTGCCAGCAGCTTGGAGGGCCGGTACGAGCAGTACTTC. The chain joins TRBV7-2 to TRBJ2-7, with D possibly being TRBD2 (6 bases). CDR3 length equals 13 residues. Per the germline V gene, CDR1 is SGHTA and CDR2 is FQGNSA. Trimming cost V 3 bases and J 4 bases, with 10 bases left between them.

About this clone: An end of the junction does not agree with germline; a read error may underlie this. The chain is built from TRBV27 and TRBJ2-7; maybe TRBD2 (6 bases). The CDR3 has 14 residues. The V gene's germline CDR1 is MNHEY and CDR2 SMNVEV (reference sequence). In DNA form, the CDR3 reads TGTGCCAGCAGTGCGGGACCTATAGGGTACGCGCAGTACTTC. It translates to CASSAGPIGYAQYF.

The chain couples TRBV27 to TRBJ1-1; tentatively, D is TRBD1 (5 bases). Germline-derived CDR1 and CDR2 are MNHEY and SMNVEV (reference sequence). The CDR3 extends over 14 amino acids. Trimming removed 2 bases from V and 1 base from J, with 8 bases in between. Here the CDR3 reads CASSLTGRNTEAFF. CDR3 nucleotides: TGTGCCAGCAGTTTAACGGGGCGGAACACTGAAGCTTTCTTT.

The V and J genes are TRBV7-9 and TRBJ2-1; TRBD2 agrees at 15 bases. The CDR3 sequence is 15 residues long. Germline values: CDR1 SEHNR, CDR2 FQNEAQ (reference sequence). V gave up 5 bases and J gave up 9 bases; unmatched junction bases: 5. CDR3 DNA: TGTGCCAGCAGCGAGGGACTAGCGGGAGGTAGTGAGCAGTTCTTC. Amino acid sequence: CASSEGLAGGSEQFF.

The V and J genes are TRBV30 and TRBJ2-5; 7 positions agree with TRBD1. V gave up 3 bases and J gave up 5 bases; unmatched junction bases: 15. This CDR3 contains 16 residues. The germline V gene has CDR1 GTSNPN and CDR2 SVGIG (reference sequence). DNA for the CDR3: TGTGCCTGGAGCTACTCCCGTACAGGGGCACGGGAGACCCAGTACTTC. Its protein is CAWSYSRTGARETQYF. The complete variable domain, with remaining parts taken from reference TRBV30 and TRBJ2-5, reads SQTIHQWPATLVQPVGSPLSLECTVEGTSNPNLYWYRQAAGRGLQLLFYSVGIGQISSEVPQNLSASRPQDRQFILSSKKLLLSDSGFYLCAWSYSRTGARETQYFGPGTRLLVL.

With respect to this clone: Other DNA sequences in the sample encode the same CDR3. The CDR3 is CASSPGETQYF. CDR3 DNA: TGTGCCAGCAGCCCCGGAGAGACCCAGTACTTC. The rearrangement links TRBV7-9 to TRBJ2-5; D gene ambiguous. The CDR3 is 11 amino acids. V was trimmed by 5 bases and J by 4 bases, leaving 5 bases between them. Germline-derived CDR1 and CDR2 are SEHNR and FQNEAQ (reference sequence).

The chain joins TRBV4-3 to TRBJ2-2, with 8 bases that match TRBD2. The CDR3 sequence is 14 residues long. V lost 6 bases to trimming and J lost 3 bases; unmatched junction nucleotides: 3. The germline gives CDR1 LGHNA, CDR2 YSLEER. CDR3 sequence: CASRLAADTGELFF. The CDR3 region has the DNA TGCGCCAGCAGACTAGCGGCTGACACCGGGGAGCTGTTTTTT.

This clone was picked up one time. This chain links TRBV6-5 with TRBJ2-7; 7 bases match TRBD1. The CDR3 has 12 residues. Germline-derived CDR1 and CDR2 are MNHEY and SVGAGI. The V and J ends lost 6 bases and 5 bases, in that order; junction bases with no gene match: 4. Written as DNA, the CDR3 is TGTGCCAGCAGCTCGACAGGGCACGAGCAGTACTTC. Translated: CASSSTGHEQYF.

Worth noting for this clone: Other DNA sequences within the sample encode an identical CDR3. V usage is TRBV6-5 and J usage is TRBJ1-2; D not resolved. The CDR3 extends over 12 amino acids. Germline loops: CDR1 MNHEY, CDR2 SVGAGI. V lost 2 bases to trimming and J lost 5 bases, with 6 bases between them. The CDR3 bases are TGTGCCAGCAGTTACCTGGGGTATGGCTACACCTTC. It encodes CASSYLGYGYTF.

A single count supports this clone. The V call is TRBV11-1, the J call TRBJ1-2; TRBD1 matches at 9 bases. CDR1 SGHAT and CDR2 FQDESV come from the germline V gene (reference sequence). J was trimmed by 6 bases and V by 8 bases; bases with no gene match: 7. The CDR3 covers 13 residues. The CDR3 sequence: CASDNRGRNGYTF. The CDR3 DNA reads TGTGCCAGCGATAACAGGGGGCGTAATGGCTACACCTTC.

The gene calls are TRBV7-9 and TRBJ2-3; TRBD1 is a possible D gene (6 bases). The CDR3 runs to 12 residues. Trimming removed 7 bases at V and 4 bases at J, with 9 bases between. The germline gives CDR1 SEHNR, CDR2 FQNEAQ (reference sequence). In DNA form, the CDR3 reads TGTGCCAGCACTGGGGGCCCAGATACGCAGTATTTT. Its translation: CASTGGPDTQYF.

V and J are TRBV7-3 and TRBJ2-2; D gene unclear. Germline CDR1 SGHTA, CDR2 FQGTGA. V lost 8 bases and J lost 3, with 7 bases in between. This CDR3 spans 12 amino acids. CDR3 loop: CASGFDTGELFF. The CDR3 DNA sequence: TGTGCCAGCGGTTTCGACACCGGGGAGCTGTTTTTT.

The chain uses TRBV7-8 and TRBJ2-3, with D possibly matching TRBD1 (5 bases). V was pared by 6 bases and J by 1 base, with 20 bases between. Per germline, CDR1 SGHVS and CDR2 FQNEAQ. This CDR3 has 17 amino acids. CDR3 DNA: TGTGCCAGCAGATTCACCAGGGTCCCACCCCGCACAGATACGCAGTATTTT. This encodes CASRFTRVPPRTDTQYF.

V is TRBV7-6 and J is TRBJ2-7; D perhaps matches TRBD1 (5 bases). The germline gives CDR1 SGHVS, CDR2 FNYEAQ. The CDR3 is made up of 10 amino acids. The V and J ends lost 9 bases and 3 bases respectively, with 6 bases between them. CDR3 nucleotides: TGTGCCAGAGACAGCTACGAGCAGTACTTC. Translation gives CARDSYEQYF.

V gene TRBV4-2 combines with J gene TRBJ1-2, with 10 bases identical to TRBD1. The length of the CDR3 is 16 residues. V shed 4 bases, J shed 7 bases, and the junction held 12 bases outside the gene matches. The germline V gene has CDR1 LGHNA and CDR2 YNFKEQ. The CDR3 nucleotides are TGTGCCAGCAGCCCTCCGCTTGGGACAGGGGTAGGTGGCTACACCTTC. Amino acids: CASSPPLGTGVGGYTF.

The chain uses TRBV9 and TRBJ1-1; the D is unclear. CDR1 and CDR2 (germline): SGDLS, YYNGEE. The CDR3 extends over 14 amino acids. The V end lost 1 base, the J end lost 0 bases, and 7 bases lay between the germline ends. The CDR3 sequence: CASSVMAMNTEAFF. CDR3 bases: TGTGCCAGCAGCGTAATGGCCATGAACACTGAAGCTTTCTTT.

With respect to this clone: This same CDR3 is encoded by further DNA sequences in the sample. The CDR3: CASSYGLSSYNEQFF. The CDR3 DNA reads as TGTGCCAGCAGCTACGGACTTAGCTCCTACAATGAGCAGTTCTTC. V gene TRBV6-5 combines with J gene TRBJ2-1; D may be TRBD2 (5 bases). Trimming pared 6 bases from V and 0 bases from J, leaving 12 bases between. The germline CDR1 and CDR2 sequences are MNHEY and SVGAGI. This CDR3 comprises 15 residues.

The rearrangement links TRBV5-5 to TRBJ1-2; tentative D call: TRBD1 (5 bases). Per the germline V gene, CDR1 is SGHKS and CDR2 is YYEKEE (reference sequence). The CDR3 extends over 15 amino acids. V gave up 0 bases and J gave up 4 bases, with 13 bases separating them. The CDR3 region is CASSLGQHPAYGYTF. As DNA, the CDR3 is TGTGCCAGCAGCTTGGGACAGCACCCGGCCTATGGCTACACCTTC.

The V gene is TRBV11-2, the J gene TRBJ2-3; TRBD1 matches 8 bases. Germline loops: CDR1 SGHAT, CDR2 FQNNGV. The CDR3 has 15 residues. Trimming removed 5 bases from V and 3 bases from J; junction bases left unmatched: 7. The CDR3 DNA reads TGTGCCAGCAGCCGTTTCCGGACAGGGACAGATACGCAGTATTTT. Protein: CASSRFRTGTDTQYF.

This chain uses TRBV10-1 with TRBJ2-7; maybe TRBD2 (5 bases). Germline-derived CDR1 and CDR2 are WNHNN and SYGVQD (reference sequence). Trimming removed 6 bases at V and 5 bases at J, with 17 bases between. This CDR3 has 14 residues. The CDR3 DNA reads TGCGCCAGCAGACCAGTCTCCAAGAGGGACGAGCAGTACTTC. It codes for CASRPVSKRDEQYF.

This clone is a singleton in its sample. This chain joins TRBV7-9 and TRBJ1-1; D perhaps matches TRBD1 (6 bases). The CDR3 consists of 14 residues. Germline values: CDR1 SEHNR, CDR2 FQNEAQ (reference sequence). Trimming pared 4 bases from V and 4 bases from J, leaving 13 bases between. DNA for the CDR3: TGTGCCAGCAGCTCCCAGGCAGGGGCCACTGAAGCTTTCTTT. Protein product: CASSSQAGATEAFF.